A single sample gave rise to the 26 T cell receptor beta chains below, sequenced in a study of CD8 T cells in ankylosing spondylitis. One entry per CDR3 protein results from TCRdb running MiXCR on the 5' RACE reads. Of 180,000 or so distinct CDR3 sequences listed, roughly 11% were seen once; the top ten hold under 35%. Sample: blood, either unsorted or a sorted T cell fraction (not recorded which). These receptors all come from a male donor with ankylosing spondylitis or in good health (not recorded which).

This clonotype was found many times. The chain uses TRBV2 and TRBJ2-1, with 8 bases lining up with TRBD2. This CDR3 is built from 14 residues. V gave up 9 bases and J gave up 8 bases; unmatched junction bases: 12. Germline V gives CDR1 SNHLY, CDR2 FYNNEI. CDR3 nucleotides: TGTGCCAGTACCAACAGCGGGAGACTGGATGAGCAGTTCTTC. Amino acid sequence: CASTNSGRLDEQFF.

In nucleotides, the CDR3 is TGCGCCAGCAGCCCCGACAGGGGGCTCGCGTCGGCCACTGAAGCTTTCTTT. Translated, it gives CASSPDRGLASATEAFF. The chain links TRBV4-1 to TRBJ1-1; 10 bases match TRBD1. This CDR3 is 17 amino acids long. Germline-derived CDR1 and CDR2 are MGHRA and YSYEKL. With 4 bases clipped from V and 4 bases from J, the junction kept 12 bases outside the gene matches.

In its sample, this clonotype was seen many times. The V gene is TRBV6-5, the J gene TRBJ1-1; D remains ambiguous. Trimming cost V 2 bases and J 2 bases, with 6 bases left between them. The CDR3 has 13 amino acids. Germline V gene lookup returns CDR1 MNHEY and CDR2 SVGAGI. The CDR3 spells CASSYGGNTEAFF. CDR3 nucleotides: TGTGCCAGCAGTTACGGCGGCAACACTGAAGCTTTCTTT.

In its sample, this clonotype was seen a few times. CDR3 nucleotides: TGCAGTGCTAGAGATACGGGGCCAGGGAGCTATGGCTACACCTTC. It yields the protein CSARDTGPGSYGYTF. This chain uses TRBV20-1 with TRBJ1-2; perhaps TRBD1 as D (5 bases). The CDR3 sequence is 15 residues long. Germline assignment: CDR1 DFQATT and CDR2 SNEGSKA (reference sequence). Trimming stripped 0 bases from V and 4 bases from J, with 15 bases between.

This clonotype has at least ten counts. The rearrangement uses TRBV25-1 and TRBJ2-3, with D hard to call. Deletions cut 1 base from V and 4 bases from J, with 9 bases between. CDR1 and CDR2 (germline): MGHDK, SYGVNS. The CDR3 covers 14 residues. CDR3 bases: TGTGCCAGCAGTGAATCGGCTCAGGCAGATACGCAGTATTTT. Its translation is CASSESAQADTQYF.

On this clonotype: A much larger clone differs by one base, so this may be a read error. The J gene is TRBJ2-5, the V gene TRBV5-1, with 7 bases aligning to TRBD2. Germline V gene sequence: CDR1 SGHRS, CDR2 YFSETQ. The CDR3 extends over 15 amino acids. The trim removed 2 bases at V and 4 bases at J, leaving 8 bases unmatched. DNA for the CDR3: TGCGCCAGCAGCTTTACTAGCGCGAACATAGAGACCCAGTACTTC. The encoded protein is CASSFTSANIETQYF. Full variable domain (missing parts from reference TRBV5-1 and TRBJ2-5): KAGVTQTPRYLIKTRGQQVTLSCSPISGHRSVSWYQQTPGQGLQFLFEYFSETQRNKGNFPGRFSGRQFSNSRSEMNVSTLELGDSALYLCASSFTSANIETQYFGPGTRLLVL.

This CDR3 reads CASSSFGRVDYGYTF. As DNA, the CDR3 is TGTGCCAGCAGTTCCTTTGGTCGGGTAGACTATGGCTACACCTTC. The V gene is TRBV27, the J gene TRBJ1-2; D gene uncertain. The germline V and J ends were trimmed by 4 bases and 3 bases, with 15 bases remaining between them. Germline-derived CDR1 and CDR2 are MNHEY and SMNVEV (reference sequence). The CDR3 covers 15 residues.

This clonotype has ten or more counts. The chain links TRBV20-1 to TRBJ2-1; TRBD1 aligns across 8 bases. V shed 5 bases and J 6 bases; nucleotides not matched to a gene: 9. The CDR3 is made up of 14 amino acids. CDR1 is DFQATT and CDR2 is SNEGSKA in the germline V gene (reference sequence). The CDR3 DNA follows: TGCAGTGCTCGGCGACAGGGGAGAATCAATGAGCAGTTCTTC. It translates to CSARRQGRINEQFF.

V and J are TRBV29-1 and TRBJ1-1, with 8 bases lining up with TRBD1. The CDR3 extends over 13 amino acids. Germline-derived CDR1 and CDR2 are SQVTM and ANQGSEA. The J segment lost 1 base and the V segment lost 7 bases, leaving 5 bases of the junction unmatched. CDR3 DNA: TGCAGCGCCGCAGGGGGCCCGAACACTGAAGCTTTCTTT. Amino acid sequence: CSAAGGPNTEAFF.

The chain combines TRBV5-1 with TRBJ2-6; possibly TRBD1 or TRBD2 for D (5 bases each). Trimming took 7 bases from V and 0 from J, leaving 11 bases between them. The CDR3 totals 15 residues. Per germline, CDR1 SGHRS and CDR2 YFSETQ. The CDR3 protein is CASFTGPSGANVLTF. Here the CDR3 DNA reads TGCGCCAGCTTTACGGGGCCCTCTGGGGCCAACGTCCTGACTTTC. Based on the CDR3 plus reference TRBV5-1 and TRBJ2-6, the full variable domain is KAGVTQTPRYLIKTRGQQVTLSCSPISGHRSVSWYQQTPGQGLQFLFEYFSETQRNKGNFPGRFSGRQFSNSRSEMNVSTLELGDSALYLCASFTGPSGANVLTFGAGSRLTVL.

This clonotype has ten or more counts. The gene calls are TRBV6-1 and TRBJ1-1; 7 nucleotides line up with TRBD1. V lost 8 bases and J lost 0; bases outside the gene matches: 9. There are 15 residues in the CDR3. Germline V gives CDR1 MNHNS, CDR2 SASEGT. The CDR3 is CASHSGTEVNTEAFF. The CDR3 DNA reads TGTGCCAGCCATTCGGGGACAGAAGTGAACACTGAAGCTTTCTTT.

This clonotype came up once. Since a much larger clone is just one base distant, this may be a read error. The chain is built from TRBV12-3 or TRBV12-4 and TRBJ1-5; a weak D match, TRBD1 (5 bases). This CDR3 spans 13 amino acids. V lost 7 bases and J 3 bases, leaving 10 bases between the germline ends. The CDR3 here is CASMRGFNQPQHF. The CDR3 nucleotides are TGTGCCAGCATGAGGGGCTTCAATCAGCCCCAGCATTTT.

This clonotype was picked up a small number of times. The chain combines TRBV3-1 with TRBJ1-2, with D maybe TRBD1 (5 bases). The V gene lost 1 base and the J gene lost 8 bases, with 23 bases spanning the gap. Germline values: CDR1 LGHDT, CDR2 YNNKEL (reference sequence). The CDR3 sequence is 17 residues long. CDR3 sequence reads: CASSQGLSQRGLRGYTF. The CDR3 DNA sequence: TGTGCCAGCAGCCAAGGCCTCAGCCAGAGGGGATTGCGGGGCTACACCTTC.

The gene calls are TRBV5-6 and TRBJ2-7, with a weak D call TRBD2 (5 bases). The length of the CDR3 is 13 residues. Per the germline V gene, CDR1 is SGHDT and CDR2 is YYEEEE. Trimming pared 5 bases from V and 1 base from J, leaving 10 bases between. Here the CDR3 reads CASRSGGSYEQYF. The CDR3 DNA is TGTGCCAGCAGGTCGGGCGGGTCCTACGAGCAGTACTTC.

At least ten counts were recorded for this clonotype. The chain couples TRBV20-1 to TRBJ2-3; D is undetermined. V dropped 0 bases and J dropped 0 bases, with 10 bases sitting between them. The CDR3 contains 15 residues. CDR1 DFQATT and CDR2 SNEGSKA come from the germline V gene (reference sequence). In nucleotides, the CDR3 is TGCAGTGCTAGAGATGTGGATAAGAGCACAGATACGCAGTATTTT. This encodes CSARDVDKSTDTQYF.

Ten or more counts support this clonotype. The chain employs TRBV6-2 or TRBV6-3 and TRBJ1-1; 7 bases line up with TRBD1. V trimming: 7 bases; J trimming: 7 bases; junction bases outside the gene matches: 15. The CDR3 runs to 15 residues. Germline CDR1 is MNHEY and CDR2 is SVGEGT. CDR3 in DNA: TGTGCCAGCAATCTAGGGGGCCGGATTGGGGTTGAAGCTTTCTTT. Translated: CASNLGGRIGVEAFF.

The chain employs TRBV2 and TRBJ1-4; a possible D gene is TRBD1 (5 bases). The V end was cut by 3 bases, the J end by 11 bases, with 16 bases between. Germline CDR1 and CDR2: SNHLY and FYNNEI. The length of the CDR3 is 14 residues. The DNA for the CDR3 is TGTGCCAGCAGTGACAGGGCGGGTTCGGAGAAACTGTTTTTT. Residues: CASSDRAGSEKLFF.

CDR3 loop: CASSLVRARTDTQYF. The CDR3 bases are TGTGCCAGCAGCTTAGTCAGGGCTCGCACAGATACGCAGTATTTT. The V call is TRBV7-2, the J call TRBJ2-3, with D possibly TRBD1 on 5 matching bases. Per the germline V gene, CDR1 is SGHTA and CDR2 is FQGNSA. The CDR3 is 15 amino acids. V shed 1 base and J shed 1 base, with 9 bases lying between them.

This clonotype was detected a few times. The chain combines TRBV6-1 with TRBJ2-7; 8 nucleotides line up with TRBD2. The V gene end was trimmed by 8 bases and the J gene end by 2 bases; junction bases not matched to a gene: 5. The CDR3 extends over 13 amino acids. Germline lookup yields CDR1 MNHNS and CDR2 SASEGT. CDR3 region: CASGTSGPYEQYF. The CDR3 nucleotides are TGTGCCAGCGGCACTAGCGGTCCCTACGAGCAGTACTTC.

In this sample, this clonotype turned up many times. The chain links TRBV10-3 to TRBJ2-7; 9 bases align to TRBD1. This CDR3 has 13 residues. The germline gives CDR1 ENHRY, CDR2 SYGVKD. V gave up 6 bases and J gave up 3 bases; unmatched junction bases: 3. As DNA, the CDR3 is TGTGCCATCAGGGAGACAGGGGGCTACGAGCAGTACTTC. Amino acids: CAIRETGGYEQYF.

V is TRBV5-4 and J is TRBJ2-7; 8 positions agree with TRBD1. Germline V lookup: CDR1 SGHNT, CDR2 YYREEE (reference sequence). V trimming: 1 base; J trimming: 4 bases; junction bases outside the gene matches: 13. The CDR3 has 17 residues. CDR3 region: CASSLSRGTGHRYEQYF. The CDR3 bases are TGTGCCAGCAGCTTGTCGAGGGGGACAGGTCATAGGTACGAGCAGTACTTC.

This clonotype has a handful of counts. This sequence joins TRBV5-1 and TRBJ2-1; a possible D gene is TRBD2 (5 bases). The CDR3 spans 17 residues. CDR1 is SGHRS, CDR2 YFSETQ, per germline. The V end was cut by 1 base, the J end by 0 bases, with 14 bases between. CDR3: CASSLPRRGGSYNEQFF. CDR3 nucleotide sequence: TGCGCCAGCAGCTTGCCTAGGCGCGGAGGCTCCTACAATGAGCAGTTCTTC.

This clonotype was counted many times. This chain connects TRBV12-3 or TRBV12-4 to TRBJ2-7; the D is unclear. This CDR3 region has 14 residues. The germline V and J ends were trimmed by 3 bases and 6 bases, with 15 bases remaining between them. CDR3 protein: CASSFRGGAREQYF. CDR3 DNA sequence: TGTGCCAGCAGTTTTAGAGGCGGCGCCCGCGAGCAGTACTTC.

This clonotype was seen ten or more times. V gene TRBV5-6 combines with J gene TRBJ2-7, with D possibly matching TRBD2 (5 bases). V was clipped by 4 bases and J by 7 bases, with 18 bases between them. The CDR3 consists of 14 residues. Germline V lookup: CDR1 SGHDT, CDR2 YYEEEE. CDR3 loop: CASSPRTPPGEQYF. The CDR3 DNA follows: TGTGCCAGCAGCCCCCGGACCCCTCCGGGGGAGCAGTACTTC.

The V gene is TRBV6-1, the J gene TRBJ2-7; TRBD1 matches 7 bases. With V trimmed by 6 bases and J by 0 bases, 8 bases remained unmatched. Germline V gene lookup returns CDR1 MNHNS and CDR2 SASEGT. The CDR3 totals 15 residues. CDR3 nucleotide sequence: TGTGCCAGCAGGTCCCGGGACAGCTACTCCTACGAGCAGTACTTC. Encoded protein: CASRSRDSYSYEQYF.

V gene TRBV7-9 combines with J gene TRBJ2-1, with 9 bases identical to TRBD2. Unmatched junction bases numbered 5, after V lost 4 bases and J lost 4 bases. This CDR3 has 15 amino acids. The V gene's germline CDR1 is SEHNR and CDR2 FQNEAQ (reference sequence). This CDR3 is CASSSNSGRYNEQFF. CDR3 in DNA: TGTGCCAGCAGCTCGAATAGCGGGAGATACAATGAGCAGTTCTTC.